One and the same sample provided the 30 T cell receptor beta chains below, sequenced in a study of cytomegalovirus exposure and HLA in healthy donors. The PCR used 60 Vbeta and 13 Jbeta primers. Profiling relied on immunoSEQ multiplex PCR, and the TCRdb table lists in-frame clones only, not all of them. The profile covers about 160,000 clones, with around 85% appearing a single time and 1% taken by the ten largest. What was sequenced was PBMCs. The receptors were sampled from a boy aged 2-15 years in good health and CMV-seronegative.

The gene calls are TRBV28 and TRBJ2-5, with TRBD2 matching over 10 bases. The CDR3 runs 15 residues. Germline V gene lookup returns CDR1 MDHEN and CDR2 SYDVKM. The V segment lost 6 bases and the J segment 5 bases; nucleotides outside the gene matches: 9. The CDR3: CASSLLAGEGETQYF. The CDR3 bases are TGTGCCAGCAGCCTCCTAGCGGGAGAGGGGGAGACCCAGTACTTC.

The chain couples TRBV27 to TRBJ2-5, with a tentative D call TRBD2 (5 bases). Trimming cost V 3 bases and J 4 bases, with 9 bases left between them. CDR3 length: 13 residues. Germline V CDR1 and CDR2: MNHEY, SMNVEV (reference sequence). The CDR3 loop reads CASSLNRGETQYF. The CDR3 nucleotides are TGTGCCAGCAGTTTGAATCGGGGAGAGACCCAGTACTTC.

V usage is TRBV5-6 and J usage is TRBJ2-3, with D tentatively TRBD1 (6 bases). This CDR3 region has 14 residues. The germline CDR1 and CDR2 sequences are SGHDT and YYEEEE. Trimming cost V 4 bases and J 2 bases, with 11 bases left between them. CDR3: CASSRGQPTDTQYF. The CDR3 DNA reads TGTGCCAGCAGCCGAGGACAGCCCACAGATACGCAGTATTTT.

The rearrangement links TRBV6-1 to TRBJ1-1; D is unclear. The germline V and J ends were trimmed by 3 bases and 4 bases, with 15 bases remaining between them. CDR1 and CDR2 (germline): MNHNS, SASEGT. The CDR3 sequence is 15 residues long. CDR3: CASSDKRTVFTEAFF. The CDR3 coding sequence is TGTGCCAGCAGTGACAAGCGTACGGTTTTCACTGAAGCTTTCTTT.

J is TRBJ1-5 and V is TRBV19; D is ambiguous. Germline V gene data show CDR1 as LNHDA and CDR2 as SQIVND (reference sequence). With 8 bases removed from V and 2 bases from J, the gap between germline ends came to 13 bases. There are 14 residues in the CDR3. The DNA for the CDR3 is TGTGCCAGTGATCGAGTCGAGGGCAATCAGCCCCAGCATTTT. This translates into CASDRVEGNQPQHF.

Worth noting for this clone: Distinct nucleotide sequences in the sample also encode this CDR3. The gene calls are TRBV10-1 and TRBJ2-1; D is unclear. V was clipped by 6 bases and J by 7 bases, with 13 bases between them. The CDR3 spans 13 residues. The V gene's germline CDR1 is WNHNN and CDR2 SYGVQD (reference sequence). CDR3 in DNA: TGCGCCAGCAGCGCCCCAGGTTTGAATGAGCAGTTCTTC. Residues: CASSAPGLNEQFF.

The rearrangement links TRBV15 to TRBJ1-2; D gene ambiguous. V was trimmed by 0 bases and J by 3 bases, leaving 5 bases between them. This CDR3 is 13 amino acids long. The germline V gene encodes CDR1 LNHNV and CDR2 YYDKDF (reference sequence). The CDR3 sequence is CATSRDSDYGYTF. The CDR3 DNA follows: TGTGCCACCAGCAGAGACAGTGACTATGGCTACACCTTC.

This chain uses TRBV2 with TRBJ2-1; 16 nucleotides agree with TRBD2. This CDR3 is 20 amino acids long. CDR1 SNHLY and CDR2 FYNNEI come from the germline V gene. Trimming cost V 6 bases and J 4 bases; bases outside gene matches: 15. The CDR3 coding sequence is TGTGCCAGCAGCGAGATACCGGGACTAGCGGGGGGGCTAAAATACAATGAGCAGTTCTTC. It translates to CASSEIPGLAGGLKYNEQFF.

J is TRBJ1-2 and V is TRBV30; 7 bases match TRBD1. The V segment lost 8 bases and the J segment 2 bases; nucleotides outside the gene matches: 14. CDR1 and CDR2 from the germline V gene are GTSNPN and SVGIG (reference sequence). The CDR3 consists of 15 residues. The CDR3 is CAGKTPGQYNYGYTF. CDR3 DNA sequence: TGTGCCGGAAAAACTCCGGGACAGTACAACTATGGCTACACCTTC. Filled out from reference TRBV30 and TRBJ1-2, the complete variable domain reads SQTIHQWPATLVQPVGSPLSLECTVEGTSNPNLYWYRQAAGRGLQLLFYSVGIGQISSEVPQNLSASRPQDRQFILSSKKLLLSDSGFYLCAGKTPGQYNYGYTFGSGTRLTVV.

This chain connects TRBV5-1 to TRBJ1-1; tentative D call: TRBD1 (6 bases). Trimming removed 4 bases at V and 3 bases at J, with 10 bases between. CDR3 length: 13 residues. The germline V gene has CDR1 SGHRS and CDR2 YFSETQ. The CDR3 reads CASSQTGYTEAFF. As DNA, the CDR3 is TGCGCCAGCAGCCAGACAGGCTACACTGAAGCTTTCTTT.

The genes are TRBV19 and TRBJ1-4; D call uncertain. Trimming cost V 4 bases and J 7 bases, with 13 bases left between them. The CDR3 extends over 14 amino acids. Germline V gene data show CDR1 as LNHDA and CDR2 as SQIVND (reference sequence). Written as DNA, the CDR3 is TGTGCCAGTAGTAGCCCCCCACAGAGTGAAAAACTGTTTTTT. Its protein is CASSSPPQSEKLFF. Together with reference TRBV19 and TRBJ1-4, the CDR3 gives the full variable domain: DGGITQSPKYLFRKEGQNVTLSCEQNLNHDAMYWYRQDPGQGLRLIYYSQIVNDFQKGDIAEGYSVSREKKESFPLTVTSAQKNPTAFYLCASSSPPQSEKLFFGSGTQLSVL.

Written as DNA, the CDR3 is TGTGCCAGCAGTGAGATCAGGGGACCCGGGGAGCTGTTTTTT. It encodes CASSEIRGPGELFF. The chain links TRBV6-1 to TRBJ2-2; possibly TRBD1 for D (6 bases). This CDR3 spans 14 amino acids. V lost 3 bases and J lost 6, with 11 bases in between. CDR1 and CDR2 (germline): MNHNS, SASEGT.

Written as DNA, the CDR3 is TGTGCCAGCAGCTTATTGGACAGGGGTACAACCGGGGAGCTGTTTTTT. Its translation is CASSLLDRGTTGELFF. The gene calls are TRBV7-3 and TRBJ2-2; 9 bases map to TRBD1. Germline loops: CDR1 SGHTA, CDR2 FQGTGA. The V and J ends lost 2 bases and 5 bases, in that order; junction bases with no gene match: 6. The CDR3 sequence is 16 residues long.

The chain couples TRBV14 to TRBJ2-2; D possibly corresponds to TRBD2 (6 bases). Looked up from germline, CDR1 is SGHDN and CDR2 is FVKESK. V was cut by 0 bases and J by 1 base, with 12 bases left in between. The CDR3 loop spans 17 amino acids. The chain's CDR3 is CASSQDRDWRNTGELFF. DNA of the CDR3: TGTGCCAGCAGCCAAGATCGGGACTGGAGGAACACCGGGGAGCTGTTTTTT.

CDR3 loop: CASKREGFGTEAFF. Written as DNA, the CDR3 is TGTGCCAGCAAAAGGGAGGGTTTTGGCACTGAAGCTTTCTTT. The rearrangement uses TRBV2 and TRBJ1-1; D is ambiguous. Germline V gene data show CDR1 as SNHLY and CDR2 as FYNNEI. This CDR3 spans 14 amino acids. V lost 7 bases and J 4 bases, leaving 16 bases between the germline ends. The full variable domain, rest sourced from reference TRBV2 and TRBJ1-1, is EPEVTQTPSHQVTQMGQEVILRCVPISNHLYFYWYRQILGQKVEFLVSFYNNEISEKSEIFDDQFSVERPDGSNFTLKIRSTKLEDSAMYFCASKREGFGTEAFFGQGTRLTVV.

The genes are TRBV10-1 and TRBJ2-7, with D perhaps matching TRBD2 (5 bases). The CDR3 is 16 amino acids. Germline values: CDR1 WNHNN, CDR2 SYGVQD (reference sequence). V was trimmed by 3 bases and J by 0 bases, leaving 15 bases between them. CDR3 sequence (DNA): TGCGCCAGCAGTGAACCCTTCGTGGGAGACTCCTACGAGCAGTACTTC. Translation gives CASSEPFVGDSYEQYF.

This clone was recorded once. The chain employs TRBV5-1 and TRBJ1-2; 8 bases fit TRBD1. CDR1 and CDR2 from the germline V gene are SGHRS and YFSETQ. J gave up 1 base and V 3 bases, and 14 bases lay outside the gene matches. This CDR3 contains 18 residues. For the CDR3, the DNA is TGCGCCAGCAGCTCATCGACACAGGGGGTCCTCGATAACTATGGCTACACCTTC. Its translation is CASSSSTQGVLDNYGYTF.

In this sample, this clone turned up once. The chain employs TRBV7-2 and TRBJ2-7, with 11 positions matching TRBD1. V shed 5 bases and J 3 bases; nucleotides not matched to a gene: 6. The V gene's germline CDR1 is SGHTA and CDR2 FQGNSA. The CDR3 spans 15 residues. The CDR3 is CASSTGTGGFYEQYV. The CDR3 DNA reads as TGTGCCAGCAGCACCGGGACAGGGGGATTCTACGAGCAGTACGTC.

The chain combines TRBV6-5 with TRBJ1-1, with D perhaps matching TRBD1 (5 bases). V lost 5 bases and J 1 base, leaving 11 bases between the germline ends. The CDR3 totals 14 residues. Germline loops: CDR1 MNHEY, CDR2 SVGAGI. CDR3 nucleotide sequence: TGTGCCAGCAGTCTCTCTACAGGGAACACTGAAGCTTTCTTT. Amino acid sequence: CASSLSTGNTEAFF.

CDR3 sequence: CASKDRGREKLFF. CDR3 coding DNA: TGTGCCAGTAAGGACAGGGGCCGAGAAAAACTGTTTTTT. The chain joins TRBV19 to TRBJ1-4, with 9 bases identical to TRBD1. The CDR3 runs to 13 residues. Germline V gene data show CDR1 as LNHDA and CDR2 as SQIVND (reference sequence). J was trimmed by 8 bases and V by 7 bases; bases with no gene match: 5.

The chain uses TRBV5-1 and TRBJ2-7; no reliable D call. The CDR3 has 11 amino acids. The germline gives CDR1 SGHRS, CDR2 YFSETQ. V lost 4 bases and J lost 1, with 3 bases in between. This chain's CDR3 is CASSQSYEQYF. The CDR3 DNA follows: TGCGCCAGCAGCCAGTCCTACGAGCAGTACTTC.

The gene calls are TRBV15 and TRBJ1-1, with no clear D. The CDR3 runs to 15 residues. The V end was cut by 0 bases, the J end by 5 bases, with 13 bases between. The V gene's germline CDR1 is LNHNV and CDR2 YYDKDF (reference sequence). The DNA for the CDR3 is TGTGCCACCAGCAGAGATGTGCGAGGGAGAACTGAAGCTTTCTTT. Encoded protein: CATSRDVRGRTEAFF.

The gene calls are TRBV29-1 and TRBJ1-1; D is unresolved. Germline loops: CDR1 SQVTM, CDR2 ANQGSEA. Trimming left V 0 bases short and J 5 bases short, with 16 bases between. The CDR3 extends over 15 amino acids. The CDR3 loop reads CSVEDFHPGGTEAFF. The DNA for the CDR3 is TGCAGCGTTGAAGATTTCCACCCTGGAGGAACTGAAGCTTTCTTT.

This sequence joins TRBV5-1 and TRBJ2-2, with 9 positions matching TRBD1. The V gene's germline CDR1 is SGHRS and CDR2 YFSETQ. This CDR3 comprises 15 residues. Germline trimming cut 4 bases from V and 1 base from J; bases unmatched to any gene: 2. For the CDR3, the DNA is TGCGCCAGCAGCCTGGGACAGGGGAACACCGGGGAGCTGTTTTTT. As protein: CASSLGQGNTGELFF.

The genes are TRBV5-1 and TRBJ2-2; tentative D call: TRBD1 (5 bases). The CDR3 consists of 15 residues. Trimming removed 4 bases from V and 0 bases from J, with 10 bases in between. CDR1 and CDR2 from the germline V gene are SGHRS and YFSETQ. The CDR3 DNA is TGCGCCAGCAGCGACAGCGAAACGAACACCGGGGAGCTGTTTTTT. Protein: CASSDSETNTGELFF.

The V call is TRBV10-3, the J call TRBJ1-2; 9 bases line up with TRBD1. The germline V gene has CDR1 ENHRY and CDR2 SYGVKD. CDR3 size: 15 residues. V shed 0 bases, J shed 5 bases, and the junction held 4 bases outside the gene matches. This CDR3 is CAISESGQGTYGYTF. The CDR3, as DNA: TGTGCCATCAGTGAGTCGGGACAGGGAACATATGGCTACACCTTC.

The V gene is TRBV27, the J gene TRBJ2-7, with TRBD2 matching 10 bases. J was trimmed by 4 bases and V by 2 bases; bases with no gene match: 5. Germline V gives CDR1 MNHEY, CDR2 SMNVEV (reference sequence). The CDR3 contains 15 residues. CDR3 amino acids: CASSLDPSGRYEQYF. The CDR3 region has the DNA TGTGCCAGCAGTTTAGATCCTAGCGGGAGATACGAGCAGTACTTC.

The V call is TRBV29-1, the J call TRBJ2-5; D possibly corresponds to TRBD1 (5 bases). Germline V gene lookup returns CDR1 SQVTM and CDR2 ANQGSEA. The CDR3 covers 16 residues. The V end lost 0 bases, the J end lost 4 bases, and 18 bases lay between the germline ends. The CDR3 sequence: CSVEDPTPPGSETQYF. The CDR3 nucleotides are TGCAGCGTTGAAGATCCGACCCCCCCAGGGTCAGAGACCCAGTACTTC.

J is TRBJ2-5 and V is TRBV4-2, with TRBD2 matching over 8 bases. The CDR3 runs 16 residues. V was clipped by 1 base and J by 6 bases; unmatched bases: 10. Per germline, CDR1 LGHNA and CDR2 YNFKEQ. CDR3 sequence (DNA): TGTGCCAGCAGCCAAGTTGGGACGGGGGGGCCTAAGACCCAGTACTTC. It specifies CASSQVGTGGPKTQYF.

The J gene is TRBJ1-2, the V gene TRBV6-1; 8 bases match TRBD1. Germline loops: CDR1 MNHNS, CDR2 SASEGT. The CDR3 has 14 residues. With V trimmed by 5 bases and J by 6 bases, 8 bases remained unmatched. CDR3 DNA: TGTGCCAGCAGTCAAGACAGGGGAATTCATGGCTACACCTTC. As protein: CASSQDRGIHGYTF.